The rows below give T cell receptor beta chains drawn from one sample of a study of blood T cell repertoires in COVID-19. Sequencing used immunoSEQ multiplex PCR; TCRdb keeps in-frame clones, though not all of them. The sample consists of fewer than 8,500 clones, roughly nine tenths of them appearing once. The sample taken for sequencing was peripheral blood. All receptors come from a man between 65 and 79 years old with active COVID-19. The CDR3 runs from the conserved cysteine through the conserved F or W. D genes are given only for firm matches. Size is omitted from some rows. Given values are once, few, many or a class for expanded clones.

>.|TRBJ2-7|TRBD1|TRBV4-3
CASSQYRGYEQYF
TGCGCCAGCAGCCAGTACAGGGGCTACGAGCAGTACTTC
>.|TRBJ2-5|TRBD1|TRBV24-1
CATSGGTGPQETQYF
TGTGCCACCAGTGGAGGGACAGGGCCCCAAGAGACCCAGTACTTC
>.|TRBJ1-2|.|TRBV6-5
CASNRAQGVQGGYTF
TGTGCCAGCAATCGAGCCCAAGGAGTTCAGGGAGGCTACACCTTC
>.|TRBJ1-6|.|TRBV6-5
CASSSGAWAPLHF
TGTGCCAGCAGTTCTGGGGCCTGGGCACCCCTCCACTTT
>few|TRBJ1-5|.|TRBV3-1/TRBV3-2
CASSAGFSNQPQHF
TGTGCCAGCAGTGCGGGTTTTAGCAATCAGCCCCAGCATTTT
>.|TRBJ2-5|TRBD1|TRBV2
CASSGDSLHGETQYF
TGTGCCAGCAGTGGGGACAGTTTACACGGGGAGACCCAGTACTTC
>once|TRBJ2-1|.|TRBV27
CASRGSSYNEQFF
TGTGCGTCGAGGGGGAGCTCCTACAATGAGCAGTTCTTC
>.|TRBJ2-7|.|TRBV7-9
CASSFSVRGEQYF
TGTGCCAGCAGCTTCAGTGTCAGGGGAGAGCAGTACTTC
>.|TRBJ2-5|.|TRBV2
CASSEASGLGETQYF
TGTGCCAGCAGTGAAGCGTCCGGGTTGGGAGAGACCCAGTACTTC
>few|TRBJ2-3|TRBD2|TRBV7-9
CASSLVSSGGPTDTQYF
TGTGCCAGCAGCTTAGTGTCTAGCGGGGGCCCCACAGATACGCAGTATTTT
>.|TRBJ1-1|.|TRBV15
CATSPDLGTEAFF
TGTGCCACCAGTCCCGATCTAGGCACTGAAGCTTTCTTT
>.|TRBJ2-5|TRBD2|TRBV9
CASSEAGGGLWETQYF
TGTGCCAGCAGCGAAGCGGGGGGCGGCCTTTGGGAGACCCAGTACTTC
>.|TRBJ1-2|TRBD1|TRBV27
CASSPSGHGRGLYGYTF
TGTGCCAGCAGTCCCTCGGGACACGGAAGGGGGCTGTATGGCTACACCTTC
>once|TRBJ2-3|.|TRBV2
CASSEWASTDTQYF
TGTGCCAGCAGTGAATGGGCCAGCACAGATACGCAGTATTTT
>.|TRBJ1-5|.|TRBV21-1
CASSTDLGGGNQPQHF
TGTGCCAGCAGCACAGACCTGGGGGGAGGCAATCAGCCCCAGCATTTT
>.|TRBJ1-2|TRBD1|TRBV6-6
CASSYAGGFDGYTF
TGTGCCAGCAGTTACGCAGGGGGCTTCGATGGCTACACCTTC
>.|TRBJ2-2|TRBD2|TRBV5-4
CASSLGTKSGELFF
TGTGCCAGCAGTTTAGGGACTAAATCCGGGGAGCTGTTTTTT
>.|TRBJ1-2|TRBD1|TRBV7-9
CASSLQDREAYGYTF
TGTGCCAGCAGCTTACAGGACAGGGAAGCCTATGGCTACACCTTC
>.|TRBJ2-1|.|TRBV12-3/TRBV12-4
CASSLGGPNEQFF
TGTGCCAGCAGTTTAGGGGGGCCGAATGAGCAGTTCTTC
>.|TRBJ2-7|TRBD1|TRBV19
CASRGQGAYEQYF
TGTGCCAGTAGAGGACAGGGAGCCTACGAGCAGTACTTC
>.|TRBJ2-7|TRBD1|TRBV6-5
CATSDRGGSYEQYF
TGTGCCACCTCGGACAGGGGTGGCTCCTACGAGCAGTACTTC
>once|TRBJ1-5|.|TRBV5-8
CASSLEGRRRGYSNQPQHF
TGTGCCAGCAGCTTGGAGGGGCGCAGAAGGGGCTATAGCAATCAGCCCCAGCATTTT
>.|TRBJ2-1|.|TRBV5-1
CASSLILDSNEQFF
TGCGCCAGCAGCTTGATACTAGACTCCAATGAGCAGTTCTTC
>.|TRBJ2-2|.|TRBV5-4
CASSLDSPTGELFF
TGTGCCAGCAGCTTGGACTCTCCCACCGGGGAGCTGTTTTTT
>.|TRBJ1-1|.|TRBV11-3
CASSSRGGNEAFF
TGTGCCAGCAGCTCCCGGGGAGGCAATGAAGCTTTCTTT
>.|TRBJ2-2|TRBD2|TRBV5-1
CARSWGGGAARTGELFF
TGCGCCCGCAGCTGGGGCGGGGGGGCCGCGCGGACCGGGGAGCTGTTTTTT
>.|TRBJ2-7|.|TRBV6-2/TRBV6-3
CASSYPSGQVTYEQYF
TGTGCCAGCAGTTACCCTTCGGGACAAGTTACCTACGAGCAGTACTTC
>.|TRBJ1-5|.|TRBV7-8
CASSLVSSTYSNQPQHF
TGTGCCAGCAGCTTAGTATCGAGCACGTATAGCAATCAGCCCCAGCATTTT
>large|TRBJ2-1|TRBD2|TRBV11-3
CASSPAGDTYNEQFF
TGTGCCAGCAGCCCAGCGGGGGACACCTACAATGAGCAGTTCTTC
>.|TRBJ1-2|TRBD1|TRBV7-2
CASSTTGEGYYGYTF
TGTGCCAGCAGCACTACAGGGGAAGGGTACTATGGCTACACCTTC
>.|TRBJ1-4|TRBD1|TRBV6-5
CASSWTGGGEKLFF
TGTGCCAGCAGTTGGACAGGGGGCGGTGAAAAACTGTTTTTT
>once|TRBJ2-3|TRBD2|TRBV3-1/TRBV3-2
CASSREGGGITDTQYF
TGTGCCAGCAGCCGGGAGGGCGGGGGAATAACAGATACGCAGTATTTT
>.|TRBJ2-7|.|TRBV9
CASSVSGSEDEQYF
TGTGCCAGCAGCGTATCAGGGTCCGAGGACGAGCAGTACTTC
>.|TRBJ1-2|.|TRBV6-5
CASSKQDNYGYTF
TGTGCCAGCAGTAAACAGGACAACTATGGCTACACCTTC
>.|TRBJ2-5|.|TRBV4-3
CASSQDWLDEETQYF
TGCGCCAGCAGCCAAGATTGGCTCGATGAAGAGACCCAGTACTTC
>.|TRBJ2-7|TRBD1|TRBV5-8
CASSLVSARGYEQYF
TGTGCCAGCAGCTTGGTGTCAGCCAGGGGGTACGAGCAGTACTTC
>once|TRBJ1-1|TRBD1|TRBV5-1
CASSIRTGANVNTEAFF
TGCGCCAGCAGCATACGGACAGGGGCTAATGTGAACACTGAAGCTTTCTTT
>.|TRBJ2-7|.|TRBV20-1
CSASSGHEQYF
TGCAGTGCTAGTTCTGGGCACGAGCAGTACTTC
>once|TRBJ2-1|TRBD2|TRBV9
CASSLTSGGPQFF
TGTGCCAGCAGCCTGACTAGCGGGGGCCCCCAGTTCTTC
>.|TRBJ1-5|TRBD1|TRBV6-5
CASRGTGANQPQHF
TGTGCCAGCAGAGGGACAGGGGCAAATCAGCCCCAGCATTTT
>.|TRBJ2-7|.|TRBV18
CASSPSSSYEQYF
TGTGCCAGCTCACCCTCCAGCTCCTACGAGCAGTACTTC
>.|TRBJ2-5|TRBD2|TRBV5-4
CASSLGLADQETQYF
TGTGCCAGCAGCCTTGGACTAGCGGACCAAGAGACCCAGTACTTC
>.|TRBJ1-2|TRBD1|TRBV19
CASSIGTGIYGYTF
TGTGCCAGTAGTATAGGGACAGGGATTTATGGCTACACCTTC
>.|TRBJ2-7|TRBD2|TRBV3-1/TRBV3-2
CASTSGGEQYF
TGTGCCAGCACCTCGGGGGGGGAGCAGTACTTC